This T cell receptor beta chain was observed in a study of shared clonotypes between healthy human individuals. The CDR3 is made up of 11 amino acids. The germline CDR1 and CDR2 sequences are MDHEN and SYDVKM. V lost 2 bases and J lost 4, with 3 bases in between. Worth noting for this clone: Other DNA variants within this sample encode the same CDR3.

Adults of Caucasian background living in Nashville, Tennessee made up all donors. Authors' analysis steps: From ImmunoSEQ came sequences covering only the junction and carrying no quality scores, so filtering differed. The method was immunoSEQ multiplex PCR; TCRdb's version includes in-frame clones alone and lacks a portion of them. From that table come the V and J calls and clone size; the DNA was used to work out D and trimming. The top ten hold 0.045% to 0.07% of the sample, which has about 600,000 clones, less than 98% seen once. The chain employs TRBV28 and TRBJ2-7; D ambiguous. Input material: naive CD4+ T cells sorted from blood. Regarding subset: CD45RA+ positively selected. This clonotype was sampled from a woman in her twenties or thirties in good health. CDR3 sequence: CASSLDYEQYF. The CDR3 region has the DNA TGTGCCAGCAGTTTAGATTACGAGCAGTACTTC.